The entry that follows covers one T cell receptor beta chain sequence. The specificity of this receptor is unknown. Nothing much larger sits one base from this clone, and base qualities are not available. This sample was taken from a study of siplizumab effects on memory and regulatory T cells (dated by TCRdb to 2018 to 2020). Regarding the complete study: The study examined how the anti-CD2 antibody siplizumab affects alloreactive T-cell subsets in allogeneic mixed lymphocyte reactions built from human PBMCs.

The library relied on the immunoSEQ multiplex PCR assay. About 10^5 TCR templates per sample were assayed by the deep sequencing platform. Genomic DNA extracted from sorted T cells was used for TCRbeta CDR3 sequencing. From the authors' description of their analysis: The R programming language was used for the clonal analysis of the TCRbeta CDR3 data. Comparing unstimulated samples against CFSE-low samples taken after the reaction was how alloreactive CD4+ and CD8+ clones were defined. By matching sequences to the repertoires of sorted unstimulated Treg and non-Treg cells, each alloreactive CD4+ clone was assigned a regulatory or non-regulatory origin. TCRdb provides this immuneACCESS table in a form limited to in-frame rearrangements. Some clones are lacking; in checked studies, under half of them reflect an unresolved V gene, and why the rest are absent is not known. The V and J calls and clone size come from that table; D and trimming were worked out from the DNA. This sample is represented by about 87,000 clones; 94% of them were singletons. Of the sample, 0.3% falls within the top ten clones.

Points the paper makes about the study in general: Because sequences below about 10^-5 frequency were poorly captured, only a minor fraction of alloreactive clones could be mapped to unstimulated subsets. Siplizumab significantly lowered the cumulative frequency of alloreactive sequences that could be traced to unstimulated CD4+ memory T cells. Among mappable alloreactive CD4+ clones, the Treg-derived fraction averaged nearly 70% with siplizumab versus roughly 25% in control reactions. A naive or memory phenotype could not be assigned to roughly 80-96% of proliferating CD4+ or CD8+ clones. Greater diversity appeared to be present in unstimulated naive T cells than in memory T cells, and a substantial contribution to the alloresponse seemed to be made by naive cells. No functional confirmation was obtained for the suppressive function of proliferating Tregs from siplizumab cultures.

Sorted unstimulated T cells, along with proliferating T cells recovered from mixed lymphocyte reactions, underwent TCRbeta CDR3 sequencing. Fresh whole blood from roughly 10 HLA-typed healthy donors was used to isolate PBMCs. To map where alloreactive clones came from, unstimulated CD4+ non-regulatory T cells were FACS-sorted. CDR1 and CDR2, looked up from the germline V gene, are SGHNT and YENEEA. The junction carries 16 bases between V and J, which are trimmed by 5 bases and 3 bases respectively. The CDR3 covers 15 residues, taking in both the cysteine and the phenylalanine. CDR3 DNA only is kept here, 45 bases in frame from base 1.

This receptor was taken from a human donor in good health. Material: non-Treg CD4+ T cells sorted from blood. This specimen's cell subset or site label, per the study, means: FACS-sorted unstimulated CD4+ non-regulatory T cells. Recombination connected TRBV11-3 to TRBJ2-5; the best D guess is TRBD2, with 7 bases matching. The CDR3 has the sequence CASSIGGRTEETQYF. The DNA is as follows: TGTGCCAGCAGCATCGGGGGGCGGACGGAAGAGACCCAGTACTTC.